This passage covers 23 T cell receptor beta chains from one sample sequenced in a study of OX40 agonist ivuxolimab in advanced cancers. The assay was immunoSEQ multiplex PCR, and TCRdb's table has in-frame clones only and misses some. The top ten clones hold over 30% of a sample with some 15,000 clones, 77% of them seen once. Sample: CD4+ or CD8+ T cells sorted from blood, taken in a trial of the OX40 agonist ivuxolimab. The receptors were gathered from an adult with an advanced solid tumor such as melanoma, head and neck, liver or kidney cancer.

The V call is TRBV27, the J call TRBJ1-1; D is unclear. CDR3 length: 14 amino acids. The germline V and J ends were trimmed by 5 bases and 0 bases, with 10 bases remaining between them. Germline V CDR1 and CDR2: MNHEY, SMNVEV (reference sequence). The CDR3 DNA reads TGTGCCAGCAGTCTGGTCGGGATGAACACTGAAGCTTTCTTT. The encoded protein is CASSLVGMNTEAFF.

V gene TRBV2 combines with J gene TRBJ2-1; D uncertain. The V gene lost 2 bases and the J gene lost 4 bases, with 9 bases spanning the gap. Germline V lookup: CDR1 SNHLY, CDR2 FYNNEI. The CDR3 consists of 14 residues. The chain's CDR3 is CASSELSSYNEQFF. The CDR3 nucleotides read TGTGCCAGCAGTGAACTTAGTTCATACAATGAGCAGTTCTTC.

The chain has TRBV6-5 and TRBJ1-1; D is ambiguous. Germline V gene data show CDR1 as MNHEY and CDR2 as SVGAGI. This CDR3 region has 13 residues. Trimming pared 7 bases from V and 2 bases from J, leaving 11 bases between. This CDR3 reads CASTSILNTEAFF. The CDR3 DNA sequence: TGTGCCAGCACTAGCATCCTAAACACTGAAGCTTTCTTT.

This clone was found a few times. The chain uses TRBV27 and TRBJ2-7; no firm D call. This CDR3 is built from 12 residues. Germline assignment: CDR1 MNHEY and CDR2 SMNVEV (reference sequence). Deletions cut 4 bases from V and 0 bases from J, with 4 bases between. The CDR3 DNA reads TGTGCCAGCAGTTCAAGCTCCTACGAGCAGTACTTC. This sequence encodes CASSSSSYEQYF.

The chain recombines TRBV28 with TRBJ2-5; 8 positions match TRBD2. This CDR3 has 13 residues. The junction had 4 bases not matched to a gene; V was cut back by 6 bases and J by 4 bases. CDR1 is MDHEN and CDR2 is SYDVKM in the germline V gene. DNA for the CDR3: TGTGCCAGCAGCCGCGGACTAGCAGAGACCCAGTACTTC. Translating gives CASSRGLAETQYF.

The J gene is TRBJ2-2, the V gene TRBV28; unclear D gene. Germline V gene sequence: CDR1 MDHEN, CDR2 SYDVKM. The V end lost 2 bases, the J end lost 3 bases, and 7 bases lay between the germline ends. This CDR3 region has 14 residues. CDR3 DNA: TGTGCCAGCAGTTTAGGATTGGACACCGGGGAGCTGTTTTTT. It encodes CASSLGLDTGELFF.

The V and J genes are TRBV14 and TRBJ1-1; D call uncertain. The CDR3 has 17 amino acids. Between the trimmed V and J ends, which lost 6 bases and 6 bases, there was a span of 26 bases. Germline-derived CDR1 and CDR2 are SGHDN and FVKESK. The CDR3 loop reads CASRFGPARLGSAEAFF. CDR3 coding DNA: TGTGCCAGCAGATTCGGGCCAGCGCGCCTGGGGAGCGCTGAAGCTTTCTTT.

J is TRBJ2-3 and V is TRBV11-2; no clear D. CDR1 SGHAT and CDR2 FQNNGV come from the germline V gene. The CDR3 sequence is 14 residues long. The ends were cut back, 5 bases at V and 2 bases at J, with 11 bases in the middle. The CDR3 DNA reads TGTGCCAGCAGCCATCCCGAAGACACAGATACGCAGTATTTT. Its translation is CASSHPEDTDTQYF.

V usage is TRBV6-1 and J usage is TRBJ2-2; D uncertain. V shed 6 bases and J shed 7 bases, with 3 bases lying between them. Germline CDR1 reads MNHNS; CDR2 reads SASEGT. CDR3 length equals 10 residues. CDR3 sequence reads: CASRDGELFF. DNA of the CDR3: TGTGCCAGCAGGGACGGGGAGCTGTTTTTT.

The chain links TRBV5-6 to TRBJ2-2, with no clear D. CDR1 and CDR2 (germline): SGHDT, YYEEEE. The CDR3 consists of 12 residues. V was shortened by 4 bases and J by 7 bases, with 8 bases between the two germline ends. In nucleotides, the CDR3 is TGTGCCAGCAGCCCCTCTTACGGGGAGCTGTTTTTT. This sequence encodes CASSPSYGELFF.

In the case of this clone: The germline gene is not matched at one end of the junction; a read error may be the cause. The chain links TRBV4-1 to TRBJ1-6; D not resolved. The CDR3 consists of 14 residues. Germline V gene data show CDR1 as MGHRA and CDR2 as YSYEKL. The CDR3 loop reads CASSQGAALGNRNF. CDR3 sequence (DNA): TGCGCCAGCAGCCAAGGGGCCGCCCTAGGGAATCGAAACTTT.

J is TRBJ2-5 and V is TRBV7-4; 7 bases align to TRBD2. The length of the CDR3 is 14 residues. Trimming took 7 bases from V and 0 from J; bases not matched to a gene: 5. Germline V gene lookup returns CDR1 SGHVT and CDR2 SQSDAQ. CDR3 loop: CASTTGLYQETQYF. In DNA, the CDR3 is TGTGCCAGCACTACGGGACTATACCAAGAGACCCAGTACTTC. Complete variable domain (other parts from reference TRBV7-4 and TRBJ2-5): GAGVSQSPRYKVAKRGRDVALRCDSISGHVTLYWYRQTLGQGSEVLTYSQSDAQRDKSGRPSGRFSAERPERSVSTLKIQRTEQGDSAVYLCASTTGLYQETQYFGPGTRLLVL.

Here the CDR3 DNA reads TGTGCCAGCAGCGGAGGACAGAAGGATTACAATGAGCAGTTCTTC. Encoded protein: CASSGGQKDYNEQFF. The chain employs TRBV7-9 and TRBJ2-1; D possibly corresponds to TRBD1 (6 bases). The CDR3 has 15 residues. Germline loops: CDR1 SEHNR, CDR2 FQNEAQ (reference sequence). V was pared by 5 bases and J by 4 bases, with 15 bases between.

The chain couples TRBV4-1 to TRBJ1-5; maybe TRBD1 (6 bases). The V end was cut by 0 bases, the J end by 7 bases, with 16 bases between. Per germline, CDR1 MGHRA and CDR2 YSYEKL. The CDR3 is 16 residues long. This CDR3 reads CASSQDTGRNYQPQHF. The CDR3 DNA follows: TGCGCCAGCAGCCAAGATACAGGGCGGAATTACCAGCCCCAGCATTTT.

The chain joins TRBV10-3 to TRBJ1-6, with D possibly matching TRBD1 (6 bases). The ends were cut back, 4 bases at V and 9 bases at J, with 13 bases in the middle. Germline V gives CDR1 ENHRY, CDR2 SYGVKD. This CDR3 contains 14 residues. For the CDR3, the DNA is TGTGCCATCAGTGGGGCCGGGGGCGGTTCACCCCTCCACTTT. Its protein is CAISGAGGGSPLHF.

CDR3 bases: TGTGCCAGCATAGGTCCGACTTGGGGGCAGGAGACCCAGTACTTC. Translating it yields CASIGPTWGQETQYF. V usage is TRBV7-9 and J usage is TRBJ2-5; possibly TRBD1 for D (6 bases). The CDR3 runs to 15 residues. The germline V gene has CDR1 SEHNR and CDR2 FQNEAQ (reference sequence). The germline V and J ends were trimmed by 7 bases and 5 bases, with 20 bases remaining between them.

This sequence joins TRBV27 and TRBJ1-2, with a weak D call TRBD1 (5 bases). V shed 3 bases and J shed 8 bases, with 16 bases lying between them. Germline CDR1 MNHEY, CDR2 SMNVEV (reference sequence). This CDR3 spans 14 amino acids. CDR3 sequence: CASSFLRDGLGYTF. The CDR3 coding sequence is TGTGCCAGCAGTTTCCTCCGGGACGGCCTCGGCTACACCTTC.

The V gene is TRBV9, the J gene TRBJ1-2, with TRBD1 as a possible D gene (6 bases). The CDR3 runs 13 residues. Trimming cost V 3 bases and J 4 bases, with 10 bases left between them. Germline CDR1 SGDLS, CDR2 YYNGEE. The chain's CDR3 is CASSGGARYGYTF. The CDR3 nucleotides read TGTGCCAGCAGCGGGGGGGCCCGCTATGGCTACACCTTC.

This chain links TRBV27 with TRBJ2-1; 7 bases are shared with TRBD1. Germline V gene lookup returns CDR1 MNHEY and CDR2 SMNVEV (reference sequence). V lost 6 bases, J lost 5 bases, and 10 bases stayed unmatched. This CDR3 region has 15 residues. Written as DNA, the CDR3 is TGTGCCAGCAGACTTTTACGGGACAGAGACAATGAGCAGTTCTTC. It is translated as CASRLLRDRDNEQFF.

The chain links TRBV5-4 to TRBJ2-1; 11 nucleotides match TRBD2. CDR3 length: 16 residues. Germline CDR1 is SGHNT and CDR2 is YYREEE (reference sequence). V was pared by 0 bases and J by 4 bases, with 3 bases of the junction left unmatched. The CDR3 spells CASSLDLAGGYNEQFF. For the CDR3, the DNA is TGTGCCAGCAGCTTGGACCTAGCGGGAGGATACAATGAGCAGTTCTTC.

CDR3: CASSLVLVDEAFF. The CDR3 DNA sequence: TGTGCCAGCAGCTTAGTTTTGGTTGATGAAGCTTTCTTT. This sequence joins TRBV7-8 and TRBJ1-1, with unresolved D. The CDR3 is 13 residues long. V lost 1 base and J 7 bases, leaving 10 bases between the germline ends. Germline V gene data show CDR1 as SGHVS and CDR2 as FQNEAQ.

This rearrangement joins TRBV4-3 to TRBJ1-2, with 8 bases lining up with TRBD1. This CDR3 has 15 amino acids. V dropped 2 bases and J dropped 2; count of bases not matched to a gene: 4. Germline-derived CDR1 and CDR2 are LGHNA and YSLEER. The CDR3 loop is CASSQSRQGNYGYTF. CDR3 nucleotide sequence: TGCGCCAGCAGCCAAAGTAGACAGGGGAACTATGGCTACACCTTC.

This clone was counted once. V gene TRBV30 combines with J gene TRBJ1-2; D possibly corresponds to TRBD1 (5 bases). The germline V gene encodes CDR1 GTSNPN and CDR2 SVGIG (reference sequence). CDR3 length: 13 amino acids. V dropped 3 bases and J dropped 5 bases, with 13 bases sitting between them. The CDR3 nucleotides read TGTGCCTGGAGATGGGACGGTGAATATGGCTACACCTTC. It is translated as CAWRWDGEYGYTF.